These 3 T cell receptor beta chains came from one sample sequenced in a study of T-cell memory formation after mild COVID-19. Using its own MiXCR run on the 5' RACE reads, TCRdb lists one record per CDR3 protein. The sample records 450,000 or so distinct CDR3 sequences, around 25% being singletons. Sequencing was done on a sample of PBMCs or a T cell subset sorted from them (not recorded which). The receptor set was obtained from an adult woman who had mild COVID-19 (a few samples of this study predate the infection). Cell type and time point are not known.

For the CDR3, the DNA is TGTGCCAGCAGTTTAACAGGACAGGGAAAAAACGAGCAGTACTTC. It yields the protein CASSLTGQGKNEQYF. V usage is TRBV27 and J usage is TRBJ2-7; the match to TRBD1 covers 8 bases. The CDR3 covers 15 residues. Trimming took 2 bases from V and 5 from J; bases not matched to a gene: 8. Germline values: CDR1 MNHEY, CDR2 SMNVEV (reference sequence).

This sequence joins TRBV5-1 and TRBJ2-3, with 8 bases identical to TRBD2. CDR3 size: 18 residues. The V segment lost 3 bases and the J segment 4 bases; nucleotides outside the gene matches: 16. From germline, CDR1 is SGHRS and CDR2 YFSETQ. The CDR3 here is CASSSGGTVGLVPDTQYF. DNA of the CDR3: TGCGCCAGCAGCTCGGGGGGCACGGTGGGACTAGTGCCAGATACGCAGTATTTT.

The V gene is TRBV6-5, the J gene TRBJ2-3, with a tentative D call TRBD2 (7 bases). V lost 0 bases and J 0 bases, leaving 13 bases between the germline ends. This CDR3 region has 17 residues. Germline assignment: CDR1 MNHEY and CDR2 SVGAGI. The CDR3 DNA follows: TGTGCCAGCAGTTACTCGAAGGGGGGGCCTAGCACAGATACGCAGTATTTT. Translation gives CASSYSKGGPSTDTQYF.